Following are 18 T cell receptor beta chains from one sample sequenced in a study of CD4+ T cells in melanoma (dated by TCRdb to 2021 to 2024). The protocol used for the library was the immunoSEQ multiplex PCR assay. TCRdb provides this immuneACCESS table in a form limited to in-frame rearrangements. Some clones are lacking; in checked studies, under half of them reflect an unresolved V gene, and why the rest are absent is not known. This sample holds 17,000 or so clones; 83% were observed only once. About 5% of the sample belongs to the ten largest clones. The sequenced sample was cells from a culture (not recorded whether cultured in vitro). These receptors were collected from a human donor with melanoma.

The rearrangement links TRBV6-6 to TRBJ2-3; D remains ambiguous. V lost 6 bases, J lost 2 bases, and 6 bases lay in between. Germline CDR1 MNHNY, CDR2 SVGAGI (reference sequence). CDR3 length: 12 residues. The CDR3 spells CASRQLTDTQYF. Here the CDR3 DNA reads TGTGCCAGCAGACAGCTCACAGATACGCAGTATTTT.

This clone has only one observation. The genes are TRBV6-1 and TRBJ2-5, with a possible D match to TRBD1 (6 bases). TRBJ2-7 matches the DNA end more closely, so the J call is doubtful. The germline V gene encodes CDR1 MNHNS and CDR2 SASEGT. This CDR3 comprises 15 residues. The CDR3 coding sequence is TGTGCCAGCAGTGAATGGGACACCACATCCTACGAGCAGTACTTC. It specifies CASSEWDTTSYEQYF.

CDR3 protein: CASSSHRDSQTTGELFF. In DNA form, the CDR3 reads TGTGCCAGCAGTTCCCACCGGGACAGCCAAACCACCGGGGAGCTGTTTTTT. The rearrangement links TRBV6-4 to TRBJ2-2, with 7 bases fitting TRBD1. Germline V CDR1 and CDR2: MRHNA, SNTAGT. V dropped 5 bases and J dropped 4; count of bases not matched to a gene: 13. The CDR3 loop spans 17 amino acids.

This sequence joins TRBV27 and TRBJ1-1, with unresolved D. Germline V CDR1 and CDR2: MNHEY, SMNVEV (reference sequence). The CDR3 has 15 amino acids. Trimming pared 3 bases from V and 4 bases from J, leaving 15 bases between. CDR3 sequence reads: CASSFYSAGLTEAFF. DNA for the CDR3: TGTGCCAGCAGTTTTTACAGTGCAGGCCTCACTGAAGCTTTCTTT.

The chain links TRBV19 to TRBJ2-2; 7 bases line up with TRBD2. V was pared by 3 bases and J by 3 bases, with 1 base of the junction left unmatched. From germline, CDR1 is LNHDA and CDR2 SQIVND (reference sequence). CDR3 length: 14 amino acids. The CDR3 sequence is CASSIRGDTGELFF. DNA for the CDR3: TGTGCCAGTAGTATCCGGGGGGACACCGGGGAGCTGTTTTTT.

The chain combines TRBV5-1 with TRBJ1-2; 7 nucleotides align to TRBD1. The CDR3 contains 15 residues. Germline CDR1 and CDR2: SGHRS and YFSETQ. J was trimmed by 4 bases and V by 4 bases; bases with no gene match: 10. CDR3 in amino acids: CASSRSYRGIYGYTF. CDR3 nucleotides: TGCGCCAGCAGCAGGTCCTACAGGGGTATCTATGGCTACACCTTC.

The table lists this clone with a count of one. This chain links TRBV30 with TRBJ1-3; D remains ambiguous. The V end was cut by 4 bases, the J end by 2 bases, with 6 bases between. The CDR3 length is 12 residues. In germline, CDR1 is GTSNPN, CDR2 SVGIG (reference sequence). Written as DNA, the CDR3 is TGTGCCTGGACAGACCCTGGAAACACCATATATTTT. Translated: CAWTDPGNTIYF.

The CDR3 loop is CASSFNRVGGSYNSPLHF. The CDR3 bases are TGTGCCAGCAGCTTCAACAGGGTCGGAGGCTCCTATAATTCACCCCTCCACTTT. J is TRBJ1-6 and V is TRBV9; D is possibly TRBD1 (6 bases). The V gene's germline CDR1 is SGDLS and CDR2 YYNGEE. The CDR3 spans 18 residues. With 4 bases removed from V and 0 bases from J, the gap between germline ends came to 17 bases.

The gene calls are TRBV7-2 and TRBJ2-5, with TRBD1 as a possible D gene (6 bases). Germline CDR1 SGHTA, CDR2 FQGNSA. The CDR3 sequence is 15 residues long. Trimming removed 5 bases at V and 0 bases at J, with 13 bases between. CDR3 sequence reads: CASSHPTGYQETQYF. The CDR3 coding sequence is TGTGCCAGCAGCCACCCCACAGGGTACCAAGAGACCCAGTACTTC. Combining the CDR3 with reference TRBV7-2 and TRBJ2-5 gives the whole variable domain GAGVSQSPSNKVTEKGKDVELRCDPISGHTALYWYRQSLGQGLEFLIYFQGNSAPDKSGLPSDRFSAERTGGSVSTLTIQRTQQEDSAVYLCASSHPTGYQETQYFGPGTRLLVL.

V and J are TRBV18 and TRBJ1-1; D call uncertain. CDR3 length: 13 amino acids. V lost 2 bases to trimming and J lost 12 bases, with 16 bases between them. Looked up from germline, CDR1 is KGHSH and CDR2 is LQKENI. DNA of the CDR3: TGTGCCAGCTCACCAATGGACTCTGGAGGAACTTTCTTT. Residues: CASSPMDSGGTFF.

This clone was picked up a small number of times. The rearrangement links TRBV7-3 to TRBJ2-1; 8 bases line up with TRBD2. The V segment lost 3 bases and the J segment 5 bases; nucleotides outside the gene matches: 6. The CDR3 sequence is 15 residues long. Germline lookup yields CDR1 SGHTA and CDR2 FQGTGA. CDR3 coding DNA: TGTGCCAGCAGCTTCTTAGGCGGGGGGAACAATGAGCAGTTCTTC. As protein: CASSFLGGGNNEQFF.

V is TRBV15 and J is TRBJ2-2; 7 bases match TRBD1. The CDR3 is made up of 15 amino acids. Germline CDR1 and CDR2: LNHNV and YYDKDF (reference sequence). The V and J ends lost 1 base and 6 bases, in that order; junction bases with no gene match: 5. The CDR3 loop reads CATSRGQGSAGELFF. The DNA for the CDR3 is TGTGCCACCAGCAGAGGACAGGGAAGCGCCGGGGAGCTGTTTTTT.

J is TRBJ1-2 and V is TRBV4-1; TRBD1 aligns across 8 bases. Germline V gives CDR1 MGHRA, CDR2 YSYEKL. The CDR3 runs to 17 residues. Trimming removed 5 bases from V and 5 bases from J; junction bases left unmatched: 16. The CDR3 coding sequence is TGCGCCAGCAGCGTTGCCCAGGGGGCGCAAGGCCGGTATGGCTACACCTTC. It is translated as CASSVAQGAQGRYGYTF.

The chain joins TRBV5-1 to TRBJ2-1; D is uncertain. V lost 5 bases to trimming and J lost 1 base, with 7 bases between them. Germline CDR1 and CDR2: SGHRS and YFSETQ. The CDR3 spans 13 residues. Here the CDR3 reads CASSLQSYNEQFF. The CDR3 nucleotides are TGCGCCAGCAGTCTACAATCCTACAATGAGCAGTTCTTC.

J is TRBJ2-1 and V is TRBV30, with 16 positions matching TRBD2. Germline trimming cut 4 bases from V and 6 bases from J; bases unmatched to any gene: 6. The CDR3 is made up of 16 amino acids. In germline, CDR1 is GTSNPN, CDR2 SVGIG (reference sequence). CDR3 sequence (DNA): TGTGCCTGGACACCGGGACTAGCGGGGGGGCCCAATGAGCAGTTCTTC. Protein: CAWTPGLAGGPNEQFF.

This chain joins TRBV9 and TRBJ2-5; 7 positions match TRBD1. With V trimmed by 3 bases and J by 0 bases, 11 bases remained unmatched. This CDR3 has 17 residues. Germline values: CDR1 SGDLS, CDR2 YYNGEE. In DNA, the CDR3 is TGTGCCAGCAGCGCCCACGGGACAGCTACGTACCAAGAGACCCAGTACTTC. This encodes CASSAHGTATYQETQYF.

This chain links TRBV6-1 with TRBJ1-5; D gene ambiguous. V lost 7 bases, J lost 3 bases, and 7 bases lay in between. CDR3 length: 12 residues. The germline V gene has CDR1 MNHNS and CDR2 SASEGT. The CDR3 DNA follows: TGTGCCAGCACGCAGGCCAATCAGCCCCAGCATTTT. Translating it yields CASTQANQPQHF.

This clone was found a few times. CDR3 amino acids: CASSLATGNSGANVLTF. CDR3 coding DNA: TGTGCCAGCAGCTTAGCTACAGGAAATTCTGGGGCCAACGTCCTGACTTTC. The J gene is TRBJ2-6, the V gene TRBV7-8; maybe TRBD1 (5 bases). CDR1 is SGHVS, CDR2 FQNEAQ, per germline. The CDR3 contains 17 residues. The V gene lost 0 bases and the J gene lost 1 base, with 10 bases spanning the gap.